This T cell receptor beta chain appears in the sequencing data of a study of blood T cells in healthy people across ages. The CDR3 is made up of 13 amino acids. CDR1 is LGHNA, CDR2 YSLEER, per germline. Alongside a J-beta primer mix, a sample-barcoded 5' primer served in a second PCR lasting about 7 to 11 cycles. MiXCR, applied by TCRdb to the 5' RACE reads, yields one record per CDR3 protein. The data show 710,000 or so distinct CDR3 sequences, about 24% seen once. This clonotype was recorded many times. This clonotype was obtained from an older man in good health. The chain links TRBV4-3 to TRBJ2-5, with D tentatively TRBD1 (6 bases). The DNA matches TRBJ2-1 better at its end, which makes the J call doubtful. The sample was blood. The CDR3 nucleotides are TGCGCCAGCAGCCAAGCAGGGGCCCATGAGCAGTTCTTC. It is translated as CASSQAGAHEQFF.